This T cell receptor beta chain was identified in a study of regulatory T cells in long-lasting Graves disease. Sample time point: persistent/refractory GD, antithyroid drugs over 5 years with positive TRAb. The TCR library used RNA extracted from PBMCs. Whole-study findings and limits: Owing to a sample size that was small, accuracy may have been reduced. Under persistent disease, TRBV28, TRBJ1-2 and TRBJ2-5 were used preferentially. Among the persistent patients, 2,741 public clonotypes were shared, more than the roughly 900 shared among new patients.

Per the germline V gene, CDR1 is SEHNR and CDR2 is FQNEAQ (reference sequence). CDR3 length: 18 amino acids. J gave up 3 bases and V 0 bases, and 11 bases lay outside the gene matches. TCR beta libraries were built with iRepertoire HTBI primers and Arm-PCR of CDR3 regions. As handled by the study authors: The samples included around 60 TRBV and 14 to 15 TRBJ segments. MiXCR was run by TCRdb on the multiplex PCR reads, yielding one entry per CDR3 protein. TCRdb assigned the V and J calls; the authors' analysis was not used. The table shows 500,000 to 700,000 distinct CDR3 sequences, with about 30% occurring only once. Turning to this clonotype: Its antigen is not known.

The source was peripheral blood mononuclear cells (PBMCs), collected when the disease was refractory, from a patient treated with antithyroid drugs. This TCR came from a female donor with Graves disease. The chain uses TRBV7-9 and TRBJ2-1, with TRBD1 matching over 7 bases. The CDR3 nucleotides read TGTGCCAGCAGCTTAGCAATTAGTGGGGACAGAGTCTACAATGAGCAGTTCTTC. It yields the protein CASSLAISGDRVYNEQFF.